This entry concerns a single T cell receptor beta chain. Its antigen is not identified. The data are from a study of blood T cells in healthy people across ages. Study-wide points: Both naive CD4+ cell counts and diversity were greater in long-lived donors than in aged donors.

Trimming removed 3 bases at V and 7 bases at J, with 10 bases between. CDR3 length equals 14 residues. Germline assignment: CDR1 SGHTA and CDR2 FQGNSA. Researchers isolated at least 7 million PBMCs per sample. The second PCR ran about 6 to 11 cycles with a sample-barcoded 5' primer and J-beta primers. Carrying 12 random nucleotides, a template-switch adaptor labeled each individual cDNA molecule. TCRdb used MiXCR to reprocess the 5' RACE reads, holding one entry per CDR3 protein. The sample gives 1.5 million to 2 million distinct CDR3 sequences, 40% to 55% of which show up once; more than 2% is in the top ten.

The source is a woman between 40 and 55 years old in good health. The rearrangement joins TRBV7-2 to TRBJ1-6; D unresolved. The material sequenced was blood. CDR3 sequence (DNA): TGTGCCAGCAGCTTGGGGATGGGGAATTCACCCCTCCACTTT. The encoded protein is CASSLGMGNSPLHF.